This T cell receptor (beta chain) was observed in a study of blood T cell repertoires in COVID-19. Turning to the study itself: T cells, B-cell-depleted T cells, or PBMCs supplied cDNA or gDNA.

J was trimmed by 3 bases and V by 6 bases; bases with no gene match: 9. Germline V gives CDR1 MNHEY, CDR2 SVGAGI. The CDR3 sequence is 15 residues long. TCRdb's copy holds only in-frame clones and misses some; the assay was immunoSEQ multiplex PCR. The table lists roughly 330,000 clones, 87% of them singletons. Sequences were obtained from PBMCs or T cells enriched from blood (not recorded which). This clonotype was sampled from a woman aged 25 to 39 who had recovered from COVID-19. The V gene is TRBV6-5, the J gene TRBJ1-1, with 8 bases that match TRBD1. CDR3 nucleotides: TGTGCCAGCAGACTAACCCAGGGGGCGGACACTGAAGCTTTCTTT. It codes for CASRLTQGADTEAFF.